This T cell receptor beta chain was sequenced in a study of post-analysis software for immune sequencing data. Across the study: Recorded subtypes: relapsing-remitting, secondary progressive, progressive-relapsing; some patients unannotated.

The CDR3 spans 15 residues. CDR1 is DFQATT and CDR2 is SNEGSKA in the germline V gene (reference sequence). V lost 3 bases to trimming and J lost 2 bases, with 17 bases between them. Sequencing libraries made from TCR beta cDNA carried unique molecular identifiers. One entry per CDR3 protein, called by TCRdb with MiXCR from the PCR reads. The top ten hold approximately 4.4% of the sample, which has 750,000 to 950,000 distinct CDR3 sequences, roughly 50% seen once. Findings and limits, study-wide: Controls had lower frequencies than patients of about 5 TRBV segments, which included TRBV5-6, TRBV5-1 and TRBV20-1.

This clonotype has a handful of counts. The antigen remains unidentified. This TCR derives from a girl between 5 and 17 years old with multiple sclerosis. Sequencing was carried out using blood. This chain uses TRBV20-1 with TRBJ2-7; TRBD2 might be the D (7 bases). CDR3 nucleotides: TGCAGTGCTAGGGATACGGGGGGCCAAGCCTACGAGCAGTACTTC. Its protein is CSARDTGGQAYEQYF.